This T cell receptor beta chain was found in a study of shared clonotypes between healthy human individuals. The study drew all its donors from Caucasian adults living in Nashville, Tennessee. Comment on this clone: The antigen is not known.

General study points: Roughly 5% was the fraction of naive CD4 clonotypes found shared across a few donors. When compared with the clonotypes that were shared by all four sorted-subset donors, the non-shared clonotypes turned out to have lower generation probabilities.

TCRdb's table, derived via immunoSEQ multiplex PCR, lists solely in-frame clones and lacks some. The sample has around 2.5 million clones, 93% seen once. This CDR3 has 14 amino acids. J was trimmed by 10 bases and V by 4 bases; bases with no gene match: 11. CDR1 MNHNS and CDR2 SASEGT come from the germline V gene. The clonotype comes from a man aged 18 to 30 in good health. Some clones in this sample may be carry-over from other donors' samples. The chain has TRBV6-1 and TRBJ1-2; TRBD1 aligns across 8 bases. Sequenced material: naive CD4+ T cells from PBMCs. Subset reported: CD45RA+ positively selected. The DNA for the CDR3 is TGTGCCAGCAGTGCAGAGCGGACAGGGAGTACCTACACCTTC. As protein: CASSAERTGSTYTF.